Each of the 6 T cell receptor beta chains below was sequenced from the same sample in a study of early T cells in non-severe SARS-CoV-2 infection. TCRdb reprocessed the 5' RACE reads with MiXCR, giving one entry per CDR3 protein. The sample has some 82,000 distinct CDR3 sequences, 9.5% to 15% seen once. This sample comprised whole blood, obtained at baseline. These receptors originate from an adult who was a healthcare worker with PCR-confirmed SARS-CoV-2 infection or an uninfected control (not recorded which).

This clonotype was counted only a few times. The chain links TRBV7-6 to TRBJ2-7; possible D gene TRBD1, 5 bases. There are 13 residues in the CDR3. Trimming stripped 4 bases from V and 3 bases from J, with 10 bases between. Germline V gives CDR1 SGHVS, CDR2 FNYEAQ. The CDR3, as DNA: TGTGCCAGCAGCTCGACAGAGCTCTACGAGCAGTACTTC. Translated, it gives CASSSTELYEQYF.

The chain joins TRBV9 to TRBJ1-1; 8 positions agree with TRBD1. The germline V gene encodes CDR1 SGDLS and CDR2 YYNGEE. Unmatched junction bases numbered 8, after V lost 4 bases and J lost 3 bases. The CDR3 consists of 15 residues. This CDR3 reads CASSPHGQGDTEAFF. CDR3 sequence (DNA): TGTGCCAGCAGCCCCCATGGACAGGGTGACACTGAAGCTTTCTTT.

The table lists this clonotype with many counts. The chain uses TRBV15 and TRBJ2-2, with 9 bases aligning to TRBD1. The CDR3 is 16 residues long. Germline CDR1 reads LNHNV; CDR2 reads YYDKDF (reference sequence). Trimming removed 3 bases from V and 2 bases from J; junction bases left unmatched: 4. CDR3 DNA: TGTGCCACCAGCAGTGGGGGACAGGGAAACACCGGGGAGCTGTTTTTT. Its protein is CATSSGGQGNTGELFF.

This clonotype has more than one count but fewer than ten. CDR3 loop: CASSHGTGYNGYTF. The CDR3 DNA sequence: TGTGCCAGCAGCCACGGGACAGGGTATAATGGCTACACCTTC. The chain couples TRBV11-2 to TRBJ1-2; 9 nucleotides agree with TRBD1. CDR1 and CDR2 (germline): SGHAT, FQNNGV. Unmatched junction bases numbered 7, after V lost 5 bases and J lost 6 bases. The length of the CDR3 is 14 residues.

This clonotype was counted a few times. The J gene is TRBJ2-7, the V gene TRBV29-1, with TRBD1 matching 8 bases. Germline V gene data show CDR1 as SQVTM and CDR2 as ANQGSEA. The CDR3 runs 18 residues. J lost 4 bases, V lost 6 bases, and 23 bases had no gene match. The CDR3 DNA sequence: TGCAGCGTCGCGGCCGCCGGACAGGGAGTTGGGGTATCTTACGAGCAGTACTTC. As protein: CSVAAAGQGVGVSYEQYF.

This clonotype occurred a few times. The gene calls are TRBV11-2 and TRBJ2-3; a possible D gene is TRBD2 (5 bases). This CDR3 has 14 residues. The germline V gene encodes CDR1 SGHAT and CDR2 FQNNGV. V was shortened by 4 bases and J by 5 bases, with 13 bases between the two germline ends. CDR3 sequence (DNA): TGTGCCAGCAGCTCCCGGACTGGGAGAGATACGCAGTATTTT. It encodes CASSSRTGRDTQYF.